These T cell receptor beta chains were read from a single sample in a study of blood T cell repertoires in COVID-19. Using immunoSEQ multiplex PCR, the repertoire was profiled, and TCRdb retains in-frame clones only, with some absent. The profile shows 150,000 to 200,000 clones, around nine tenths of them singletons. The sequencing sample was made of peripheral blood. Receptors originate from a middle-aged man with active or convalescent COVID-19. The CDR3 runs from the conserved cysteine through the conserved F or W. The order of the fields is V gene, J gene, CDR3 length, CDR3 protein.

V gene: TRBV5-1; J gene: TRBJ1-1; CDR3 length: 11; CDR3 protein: CASSRRGEAFF
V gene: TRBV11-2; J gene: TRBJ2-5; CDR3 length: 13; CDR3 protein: CASSFNILETQYF
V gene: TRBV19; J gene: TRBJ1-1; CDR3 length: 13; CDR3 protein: CASSGVGTTEAFF
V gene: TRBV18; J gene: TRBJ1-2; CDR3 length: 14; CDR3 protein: CASSPSGGRDGYTF
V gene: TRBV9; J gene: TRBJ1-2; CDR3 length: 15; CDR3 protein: CASSVGDRGDRGYTF
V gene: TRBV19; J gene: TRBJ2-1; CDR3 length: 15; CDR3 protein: CASTLGLAVNNEQFF
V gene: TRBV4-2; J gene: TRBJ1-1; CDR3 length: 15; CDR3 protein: CASSRRGDLSTEAFF
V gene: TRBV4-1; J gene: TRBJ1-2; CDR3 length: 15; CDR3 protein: CASSQDLDRDRGYTF
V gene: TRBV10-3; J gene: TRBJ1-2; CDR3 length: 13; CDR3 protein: CAISGENNYGYTF
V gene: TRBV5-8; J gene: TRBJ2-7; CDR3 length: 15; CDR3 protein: CASSLGGEGSYEQYF
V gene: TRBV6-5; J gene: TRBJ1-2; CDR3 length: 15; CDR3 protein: CASSYRQGPIYGYTF